This T cell receptor (beta chain) is drawn from a study of T cell changes during pregnancy in multiple sclerosis. Per the germline V gene, CDR1 is SGHRS and CDR2 is YFSETQ. CDR3 length: 15 amino acids. The assay was immunoSEQ multiplex PCR, and TCRdb's table has in-frame clones only and misses some. The repertoire holds about 38,000 clones, with 80% to 90% as singletons. The TCR originated in a female donor with multiple sclerosis, enrolled in a pregnancy study. The V gene is TRBV5-1, the J gene TRBJ2-5, with D possibly being TRBD1 (8 bases). The J call is uncertain, as TRBJ2-7 better fits the DNA end. The sequenced sample was CD4+ T cells from peripheral blood mononuclear cells, obtained before pregnancy. The CDR3 sequence is CASSFLTGGAYEQYF. CDR3 nucleotides: TGCGCCAGCAGCTTCCTTACAGGGGGGGCCTACGAGCAGTACTTC.